The entry below describes one T cell receptor (beta chain). Its antigen is unidentified. PCR primers comprised 60 Vbeta and 13 Jbeta primers. This table comes from immunoSEQ multiplex PCR, and its TCRdb copy is limited to in-frame clones, with some not included. Seen here are around 190,000 clones, 82% observed once, and the top ten hold about 0.5%. The sample originates from a study of cytomegalovirus exposure and HLA in healthy donors. Study-wide results and caveats: Reports indicate that TCR beta sequences accurately predicted the HLA-A and HLA-B alleles of most subjects.

The TCR comes from a woman aged 45-65 years in good health and CMV-seronegative. Sequenced sample: PBMCs.

CDR3: CASSQGTGKVAKNIQYF. DNA for the CDR3: TGCGCCAGCAGCCAAGGAACAGGGAAAGTCGCCAAAAACATTCAGTACTTC. V and J are TRBV4-3 and TRBJ2-4, with D possibly TRBD1 on 6 matching bases. CDR1 is LGHNA, CDR2 YSLEER, per germline. The CDR3 totals 17 residues. The V end was cut by 1 base, the J end by 1 base, with 14 bases between.